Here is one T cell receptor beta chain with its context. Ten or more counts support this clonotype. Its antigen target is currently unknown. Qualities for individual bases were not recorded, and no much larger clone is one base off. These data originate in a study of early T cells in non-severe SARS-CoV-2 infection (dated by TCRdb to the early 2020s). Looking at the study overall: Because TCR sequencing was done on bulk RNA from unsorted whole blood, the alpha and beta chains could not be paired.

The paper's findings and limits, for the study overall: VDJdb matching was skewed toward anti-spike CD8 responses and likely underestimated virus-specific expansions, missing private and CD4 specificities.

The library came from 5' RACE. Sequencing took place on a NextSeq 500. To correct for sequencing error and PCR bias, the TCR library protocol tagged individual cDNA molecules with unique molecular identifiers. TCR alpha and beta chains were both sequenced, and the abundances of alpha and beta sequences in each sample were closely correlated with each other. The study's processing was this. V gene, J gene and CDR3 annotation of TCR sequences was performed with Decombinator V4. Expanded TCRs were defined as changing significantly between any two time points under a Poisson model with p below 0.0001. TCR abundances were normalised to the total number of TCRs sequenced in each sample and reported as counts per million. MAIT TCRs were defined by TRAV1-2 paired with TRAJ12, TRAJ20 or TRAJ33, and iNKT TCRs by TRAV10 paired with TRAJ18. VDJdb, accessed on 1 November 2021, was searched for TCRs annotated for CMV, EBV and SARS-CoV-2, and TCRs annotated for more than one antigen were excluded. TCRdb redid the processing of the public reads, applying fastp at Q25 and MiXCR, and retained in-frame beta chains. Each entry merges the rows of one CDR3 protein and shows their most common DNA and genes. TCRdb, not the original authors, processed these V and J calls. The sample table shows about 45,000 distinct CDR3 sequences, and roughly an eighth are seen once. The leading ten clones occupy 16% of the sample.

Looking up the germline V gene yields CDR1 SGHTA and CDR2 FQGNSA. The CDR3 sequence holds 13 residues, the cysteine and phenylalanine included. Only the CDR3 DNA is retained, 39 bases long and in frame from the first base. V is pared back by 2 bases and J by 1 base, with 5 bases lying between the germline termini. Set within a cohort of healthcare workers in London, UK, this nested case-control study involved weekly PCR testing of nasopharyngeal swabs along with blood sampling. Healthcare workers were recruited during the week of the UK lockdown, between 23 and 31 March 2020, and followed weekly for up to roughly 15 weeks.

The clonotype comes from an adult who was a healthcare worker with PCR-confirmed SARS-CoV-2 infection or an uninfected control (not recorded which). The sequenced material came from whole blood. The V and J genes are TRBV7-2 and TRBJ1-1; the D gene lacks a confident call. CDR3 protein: CASSLFQNTEAFF. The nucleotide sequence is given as TGTGCCAGCAGCTTATTCCAGAACACTGAAGCTTTCTTT.